The 30 T cell receptor beta chains below all came from one sample that was sequenced in a study of cytomegalovirus exposure and HLA in healthy donors. Primers included in the PCR were 60 Vbeta and 13 Jbeta primers. Clones were read by immunoSEQ multiplex PCR, and TCRdb kept only the in-frame ones, dropping some. The sample consists of about 120,000 clones, under 90% of them appearing once. Sequencing was done on a sample of PBMCs. These receptors were obtained from a woman aged 40 to 55 in good health and CMV-seronegative.

This chain uses TRBV5-6 with TRBJ2-1; D unresolved. The CDR3 is 14 amino acids. The V gene's germline CDR1 is SGHDT and CDR2 YYEEEE. V dropped 4 bases and J dropped 5 bases, with 13 bases sitting between them. CDR3 amino acids: CASSGAGKNNEQFF. The CDR3 coding sequence is TGTGCCAGCAGCGGAGCCGGTAAGAACAATGAGCAGTTCTTC.

The chain employs TRBV18 and TRBJ2-7; 7 bases match TRBD1. Trimming took 1 base from V and 0 from J; bases not matched to a gene: 6. Germline values: CDR1 KGHSH, CDR2 LQKENI. The CDR3 is 16 amino acids. The CDR3 loop reads CASSPRATGTSYEQYF. Written as DNA, the CDR3 is TGTGCCAGCTCACCACGAGCGACAGGGACCTCCTACGAGCAGTACTTC.

V and J are TRBV14 and TRBJ2-3, with 11 nucleotides matching TRBD2. Per germline, CDR1 SGHDN and CDR2 FVKESK. CDR3 length: 18 residues. With 0 bases clipped from V and 4 bases from J, the junction kept 9 bases outside the gene matches. The CDR3 coding sequence is TGTGCCAGCAGCCAAGATTTCCGGGGACTAGCGGCCCCAGATACGCAGTATTTT. This gives the protein CASSQDFRGLAAPDTQYF. The whole variable domain, remainder taken from reference TRBV14 and TRBJ2-3, is EAGVTQFPSHSVIEKGQTVTLRCDPISGHDNLYWYRRVMGKEIKFLLHFVKESKQDESGMPNNRFLAERTGGTYSTLKVQPAELEDSGVYFCASSQDFRGLAAPDTQYFGPGTRLTVL.

The chain joins TRBV5-6 to TRBJ1-2, with D perhaps TRBD1 (5 bases). The ends were cut back, 7 bases at V and 3 bases at J, with 16 bases in the middle. This CDR3 comprises 14 residues. The germline V gene encodes CDR1 SGHDT and CDR2 YYEEEE. CDR3 nucleotide sequence: TGTGCCAGCCATGGCCCAGAAGGGGACTATGGCTACACCTTC. Protein: CASHGPEGDYGYTF.

This clone was counted a few times. The genes are TRBV6-6 and TRBJ1-4, with TRBD1 as a possible D gene (5 bases). V was cut by 6 bases and J by 5 bases, with 13 bases left in between. The CDR3 contains 14 residues. Looked up from germline, CDR1 is MNHNY and CDR2 is SVGAGI (reference sequence). The CDR3 here is CASSPREGNEKLFF. The DNA for the CDR3 is TGTGCCAGCAGCCCCAGGGAAGGGAATGAAAAACTGTTTTTT.

V gene TRBV19 combines with J gene TRBJ1-5; 8 bases map to TRBD1. The CDR3 loop spans 14 amino acids. Losses at the gene ends were 4 bases for V and 7 bases for J; bases not matched to a gene: 6. Germline CDR1 and CDR2: LNHDA and SQIVND (reference sequence). The CDR3 DNA sequence: TGTGCCAGTAGTACCCAGGGGGCCTTGCAGCCCCAGCATTTT. Translating it yields CASSTQGALQPQHF.

The rearrangement links TRBV30 to TRBJ1-6; 9 nucleotides match TRBD1. CDR1 is GTSNPN and CDR2 is SVGIG in the germline V gene (reference sequence). The CDR3 length is 15 residues. The trim removed 1 base at V and 4 bases at J, leaving 2 bases unmatched. The CDR3 DNA reads as TGTGCCTGGAGTGCGGGGACAGGGTATAATTCACCCCTCCACTTT. As protein: CAWSAGTGYNSPLHF.

CDR3 in DNA: TGCGCCAGCAGCCAGGCGGGACAGGGGCATAGTCAGCCCCAGCATTTT. As protein: CASSQAGQGHSQPQHF. The V call is TRBV4-1, the J call TRBJ1-5, with 10 bases fitting TRBD1. Germline V gene lookup returns CDR1 MGHRA and CDR2 YSYEKL. The CDR3 is 16 residues long. V was clipped by 3 bases and J by 6 bases; unmatched bases: 8.

There are a few counts of this clone. V usage is TRBV27 and J usage is TRBJ1-4, with D unclear. V was cut by 5 bases and J by 0 bases, with 13 bases left in between. The CDR3 totals 16 residues. Germline V lookup: CDR1 MNHEY, CDR2 SMNVEV (reference sequence). The CDR3 nucleotides are TGTGCCAGCAGTCCCTACTCTATTGCAACTAATGAAAAACTGTTTTTT. Protein product: CASSPYSIATNEKLFF.

J is TRBJ2-7 and V is TRBV12-1; TRBD1 is taken as the D call from the table, unchecked against the DNA. TRBV12-1 is designated a pseudogene. The CDR3 contains 14 residues. CDR3 residues: CASSSRQGASEQYF. Here the CDR3 DNA reads TGTGCCAGCAGCTCCCGACAGGGGGCGAGCGAGCAGTACTTC.

The chain couples TRBV21-1 to TRBJ2-1; whether TRBD2, the table's D call, matches the DNA was not checked. TRBV21-1 is labeled a pseudogene. The CDR3 runs to 17 residues. The CDR3 nucleotides read TGTGCCAGCATCGCACTAGCGGGCCACCGCTCCTACAATGAGCAGTTCTTC. Amino acids: CASIALAGHRSYNEQFF.

This clone is a singleton in its sample. The chain recombines TRBV19 with TRBJ1-1, with D possibly being TRBD1 (5 bases). Germline V gene data show CDR1 as LNHDA and CDR2 as SQIVND (reference sequence). The V end was cut by 5 bases, the J end by 4 bases, with 14 bases between. The length of the CDR3 is 14 residues. CDR3 nucleotide sequence: TGTGCCAGTAGTCCCGTGGCCGGGGGCACTGAAGCTTTCTTT. It encodes CASSPVAGGTEAFF.

The chain joins TRBV5-1 to TRBJ2-1; possible D gene TRBD1, 6 bases. V lost 7 bases and J 4 bases, leaving 15 bases between the germline ends. The CDR3 length is 14 residues. Germline CDR1 reads SGHRS; CDR2 reads YFSETQ. DNA of the CDR3: TGCGCCAGCCGAGCTACAGGGCCGTACAATGAGCAGTTCTTC. Its translation: CASRATGPYNEQFF. The variable domain in full, completed from reference TRBV5-1 and TRBJ2-1, reads KAGVTQTPRYLIKTRGQQVTLSCSPISGHRSVSWYQQTPGQGLQFLFEYFSETQRNKGNFPGRFSGRQFSNSRSEMNVSTLELGDSALYLCASRATGPYNEQFFGPGTRLTVL.

The genes are TRBV2 and TRBJ1-5, with D perhaps matching TRBD1 (6 bases). The CDR3 extends over 14 amino acids. The V gene lost 5 bases and the J gene lost 3 bases, with 11 bases spanning the gap. Germline assignment: CDR1 SNHLY and CDR2 FYNNEI. DNA of the CDR3: TGTGCCAGCAGTAAGGCAGGGGACAATCAGCCCCAGCATTTT. Encoded protein: CASSKAGDNQPQHF. Filled out from reference TRBV2 and TRBJ1-5, the complete variable domain reads EPEVTQTPSHQVTQMGQEVILRCVPISNHLYFYWYRQILGQKVEFLVSFYNNEISEKSEIFDDQFSVERPDGSNFTLKIRSTKLEDSAMYFCASSKAGDNQPQHFGDGTRLSIL.

This clone was seen a handful of times. The rearrangement joins TRBV6-6 to TRBJ2-6; no definite D call. Germline CDR1 and CDR2: MNHNY and SVGAGI (reference sequence). The CDR3 runs 13 residues. V lost 8 bases and J 0 bases, leaving 5 bases between the germline ends. CDR3 coding DNA: TGTGCCAGCGAGAGCTCTGGGGCCAACGTCCTGACTTTC. Residues: CASESSGANVLTF.

The CDR3 is CASSRGVGTSGGIRTDTQYF. CDR3 nucleotide sequence: TGTGCCAGCAGCCGTGGGGTGGGGACTAGCGGGGGGATCCGCACAGATACGCAGTATTTT. The chain combines TRBV2 with TRBJ2-3, with 15 bases identical to TRBD2. The CDR3 is made up of 20 amino acids. Unmatched junction bases numbered 14, after V lost 6 bases and J lost 1 base. CDR1 SNHLY and CDR2 FYNNEI come from the germline V gene.

This chain connects TRBV7-3 to TRBJ2-1; D is unresolved. V gave up 5 bases and J gave up 4 bases, with 15 bases separating them. The CDR3 contains 15 residues. Germline CDR1 reads SGHTA; CDR2 reads FQGTGA. CDR3: CASSLAGSNYNEQFF. For the CDR3, the DNA is TGTGCCAGCAGCCTCGCCGGTTCCAATTACAATGAGCAGTTCTTC. Full variable domain (missing parts from reference TRBV7-3 and TRBJ2-1): GAGVSQTPSNKVTEKGKYVELRCDPISGHTALYWYRQSLGQGPEFLIYFQGTGAADDSGLPNDRFFAVRPEGSVSTLKIQRTERGDSAVYLCASSLAGSNYNEQFFGPGTRLTVL.

The V and J genes are TRBV27 and TRBJ2-3; D might be TRBD2 (6 bases). Between the trimmed V and J ends, which lost 7 bases and 0 bases, there was a span of 11 bases. Germline V gives CDR1 MNHEY, CDR2 SMNVEV (reference sequence). This CDR3 has 14 amino acids. CDR3 nucleotides: TGTGCCAGCAACCCGGCGGGGAGCACAGATACGCAGTATTTT. It specifies CASNPAGSTDTQYF.

The chain links TRBV6-5 to TRBJ2-1; 12 bases line up with TRBD2. V was clipped by 6 bases and J by 7 bases; unmatched bases: 7. The CDR3 has 15 amino acids. Germline V gives CDR1 MNHEY, CDR2 SVGAGI. The CDR3 loop reads CASSRRLAGDNEQFF. The CDR3 coding sequence is TGTGCCAGCAGCCGAAGACTAGCGGGAGATAATGAGCAGTTCTTC.

The CDR3 sequence is CASSGGQGHQPQHF. CDR3 nucleotides: TGTGCCAGCAGTGGCGGACAGGGTCATCAGCCCCAGCATTTT. The chain links TRBV2 to TRBJ1-5, with 8 positions matching TRBD1. Trimming at V came to 4 bases and at J to 5 bases, leaving 4 bases not matched to a gene. The V gene's germline CDR1 is SNHLY and CDR2 FYNNEI. The CDR3 runs 14 residues. Supplemented by reference TRBV2 and TRBJ1-5, the full variable domain reads EPEVTQTPSHQVTQMGQEVILRCVPISNHLYFYWYRQILGQKVEFLVSFYNNEISEKSEIFDDQFSVERPDGSNFTLKIRSTKLEDSAMYFCASSGGQGHQPQHFGDGTRLSIL.

The V call is TRBV16, the J call TRBJ1-6, with D uncertain. CDR3 length: 12 amino acids. Germline assignment: CDR1 KGHSY and CDR2 FQNENV. Trimming shortened V by 2 bases and J by 8 bases, and 4 bases separated the two germline ends. The CDR3 loop is CASSQTDSPLHF. The CDR3 DNA reads TGTGCCAGCAGCCAAACAGATTCACCCCTCCACTTT. Variable domain in full (rest from reference TRBV16 and TRBJ1-6): GEEVAQTPKHLVRGEGQKAKLYCAPIKGHSYVFWYQQVLKNEFKFLISFQNENVFDETGMPKERFSAKCLPNSPCSLEIQATKLEDSAVYFCASSQTDSPLHFGNGTRLTVT.

The rearrangement joins TRBV25-1 to TRBJ1-1, with 9 bases that match TRBD1. Losses at the gene ends were 8 bases for V and 0 bases for J; bases not matched to a gene: 7. There are 15 residues in the CDR3. Germline V lookup: CDR1 MGHDK, CDR2 SYGVNS. The CDR3 spells CASERGQGVNTEAFF. Written as DNA, the CDR3 is TGTGCCAGCGAACGGGGACAGGGAGTGAACACTGAAGCTTTCTTT.

The chain uses TRBV28 and TRBJ1-2, with D maybe TRBD1 (5 bases). The length of the CDR3 is 12 residues. Trimming removed 7 bases at V and 4 bases at J, with 10 bases between. Germline values: CDR1 MDHEN, CDR2 SYDVKM. CDR3 nucleotides: TGTGCCAGCAATCAGGGTTCCTATGGCTACACCTTC. Translating gives CASNQGSYGYTF.

V gene TRBV9 combines with J gene TRBJ2-5; D possibly corresponds to TRBD2 (5 bases). Germline-derived CDR1 and CDR2 are SGDLS and YYNGEE. V was clipped by 2 bases and J by 5 bases, with 10 bases between them. This CDR3 has 13 amino acids. The CDR3 DNA is TGTGCCAGCAGCGTCTCTGGGAGCGAGACCCAGTACTTC. Protein product: CASSVSGSETQYF.

This clone showed up just a few times. An end of the junction does not agree with germline; a read error may underlie this. This sequence joins TRBV7-9 and TRBJ2-1; tentatively, D is TRBD1 (7 bases). This CDR3 region has 18 residues. Per the germline V gene, CDR1 is SEHNR and CDR2 is FQNEAQ (reference sequence). As DNA, the CDR3 is TGTTCCAGCAGCCCAGCATTTGGCGGGGACAGAAGGAGCAATGAGCAGTTCTTC. It yields the protein CSSSPAFGGDRRSNEQFF.

The V and J genes are TRBV25-1 and TRBJ2-3; D is ambiguous. V lost 2 bases and J 5 bases, leaving 14 bases between the germline ends. The CDR3 spans 15 residues. Germline loops: CDR1 MGHDK, CDR2 SYGVNS. In DNA, the CDR3 is TGTGCCAGCAGTGAACCTCGTAACCTCGGAGATACGCAGTATTTT. This gives the protein CASSEPRNLGDTQYF.

The sample holds one count of this clone. This sequence joins TRBV4-2 and TRBJ2-7, with TRBD2 matching 11 bases. The J segment lost 4 bases and the V segment lost 4 bases, leaving 6 bases of the junction unmatched. Per the germline V gene, CDR1 is LGHNA and CDR2 is YNFKEQ. The CDR3 sequence is 15 residues long. CDR3 protein: CASSRIAGGTYEQYF. In DNA form, the CDR3 reads TGTGCCAGCAGCCGAATAGCGGGAGGGACATACGAGCAGTACTTC.

The chain couples TRBV18 to TRBJ1-1; D uncertain. The V end lost 3 bases, the J end lost 10 bases, and 21 bases lay between the germline ends. CDR1 and CDR2 (germline): KGHSH, LQKENI. This CDR3 is built from 15 residues. As DNA, the CDR3 is TGTGCCAGCTCACCTCAGATGACGCGGGATTATGGAGCTTTCTTT. Encoded protein: CASSPQMTRDYGAFF.

This clone was detected only a few times. The genes are TRBV5-4 and TRBJ2-1, with 8 bases fitting TRBD2. The J segment lost 0 bases and the V segment lost 4 bases, leaving 6 bases of the junction unmatched. The CDR3 length is 16 residues. The germline V gene has CDR1 SGHNT and CDR2 YYREEE (reference sequence). The CDR3 nucleotides read TGTGCCAGCAGCAAGTTAGCGGGGAGCTCCTACAATGAGCAGTTCTTC. It specifies CASSKLAGSSYNEQFF. Combining the CDR3 with reference TRBV5-4 and TRBJ2-1 gives the whole variable domain ETGVTQSPTHLIKTRGQQVTLRCSSQSGHNTVSWYQQALGQGPQFIFQYYREEENGRGNFPPRFSGLQFPNYSSELNVNALELDDSALYLCASSKLAGSSYNEQFFGPGTRLTVL.

The V and J genes are TRBV5-1 and TRBJ1-1; possible D gene TRBD1, 5 bases. Trimming left V 0 bases short and J 8 bases short, with 8 bases between. Germline V gives CDR1 SGHRS, CDR2 YFSETQ. CDR3 length: 12 residues. The CDR3: CASSLGAGEAFF. The DNA for the CDR3 is TGCGCCAGCAGCTTGGGTGCAGGGGAAGCTTTCTTT.